These 14 T cell receptor beta chains were sequenced from one sample in a study of blood T cell repertoires in COVID-19. Here immunoSEQ multiplex PCR was the method, and the copy in TCRdb shows in-frame clones only, minus some. Seen here are 100,000 to 150,000 clones, approximately 90% observed once, and the top ten hold about 1.9%. Source material: peripheral blood. These TCRs come from a man between 50 and 59 years old with COVID-19, enrolled during active disease.

This clone was seen once. This CDR3 reads CAWSGLDTQYF. For the CDR3, the DNA is TGTGCCTGGAGTGGTCTAGATACGCAGTATTTT. This chain connects TRBV30 to TRBJ2-3, with no clear D. V was trimmed by 1 base and J by 5 bases, leaving 4 bases between them. The CDR3 has 11 residues. The germline V gene encodes CDR1 GTSNPN and CDR2 SVGIG (reference sequence).

The rearrangement joins TRBV5-1 to TRBJ2-2; TRBD2 aligns across 15 bases. From germline, CDR1 is SGHRS and CDR2 YFSETQ. The length of the CDR3 is 17 residues. With V trimmed by 4 bases and J by 8 bases, 9 bases remained unmatched. The chain's CDR3 is CASSPGLAGGTAGELFF. As DNA, the CDR3 is TGCGCCAGCAGCCCGGGACTAGCGGGAGGCACCGCGGGGGAGCTGTTTTTT.

This clone showed up just a few times. The genes are TRBV2 and TRBJ2-7; 12 bases map to TRBD2. The V segment lost 6 bases and the J segment 2 bases; nucleotides outside the gene matches: 8. This CDR3 spans 16 amino acids. Germline loops: CDR1 SNHLY, CDR2 FYNNEI. The CDR3 reads CASSGGLAGKTYEQYF. The CDR3 nucleotides read TGTGCCAGCAGCGGAGGACTAGCGGGAAAGACCTACGAGCAGTACTTC.

This chain links TRBV18 with TRBJ1-2, with 8 bases aligning to TRBD1. The CDR3 is 14 residues long. From germline, CDR1 is KGHSH and CDR2 LQKENI. The V segment lost 2 bases and the J segment 4 bases; nucleotides outside the gene matches: 3. The CDR3 coding sequence is TGTGCCAGCTCACCATCGGGACAGGTCTATGGCTACACCTTC. Amino acids: CASSPSGQVYGYTF.

About this clone: Other nucleotide sequences in the sample specify the same CDR3. Here the CDR3 reads CASSQAGGSTDTQYF. DNA of the CDR3: TGTGCCAGCAGCCAAGCGGGAGGAAGCACAGATACGCAGTATTTT. The chain links TRBV7-3 to TRBJ2-3; 9 nucleotides match TRBD2. Per the germline V gene, CDR1 is SGHTA and CDR2 is FQGTGA. The CDR3 extends over 15 amino acids. V gave up 5 bases and J gave up 0 bases; unmatched junction bases: 3.

V and J are TRBV7-6 and TRBJ2-2, with D possibly TRBD2 on 5 matching bases. Germline-derived CDR1 and CDR2 are SGHVS and FNYEAQ. This CDR3 spans 15 amino acids. V gave up 2 bases and J gave up 4 bases, with 11 bases separating them. For the CDR3, the DNA is TGTGCCAGCAGCTTAAGTAGGGCGGGCACCGGGGAGCTGTTTTTT. Translation: CASSLSRAGTGELFF. The whole variable domain, filled in from reference TRBV7-6 and TRBJ2-2, reads GAGVSQSPRYKVTKRGQDVALRCDPISGHVSLYWYRQALGQGPEFLTYFNYEAQQDKSGLPNDRFSAERPEGSISTLTIQRTEQRDSAMYRCASSLSRAGTGELFFGEGSRLTVL.

Only one count was recorded for this clone. The chain carries TRBV5-1 and TRBJ2-1, with a tentative D call TRBD1 (6 bases). The germline V gene has CDR1 SGHRS and CDR2 YFSETQ. The V end was cut by 3 bases, the J end by 4 bases, with 14 bases between. The CDR3 has 15 amino acids. The CDR3 coding sequence is TGCGCCAGCAGCTACCAACAGGGTGGGTACAATGAGCAGTTCTTC. This codes for CASSYQQGGYNEQFF.

The chain couples TRBV6-2 or TRBV6-3 to TRBJ2-2; the match to TRBD2 covers 15 bases. Unmatched junction bases numbered 2, after V lost 5 bases and J lost 7 bases. This CDR3 comprises 15 residues. Germline-derived CDR1 and CDR2 are MNHEY and SVGEGT. CDR3 nucleotide sequence: TGTGCCAGCAGTCGGACTAGCGGGAGGGGCGGGGAGCTGTTTTTT. Its translation is CASSRTSGRGGELFF.

The chain joins TRBV11-1 to TRBJ1-1; D ambiguous. The CDR3 extends over 13 amino acids. V shed 5 bases and J shed 5 bases, with 12 bases lying between them. CDR1 is SGHAT and CDR2 is FQDESV in the germline V gene (reference sequence). For the CDR3, the DNA is TGTGCCAGCAGCATAAACTTCCGGACTGAAGCTTTCTTT. Translating it yields CASSINFRTEAFF.

The genes are TRBV10-3 and TRBJ1-5; D is perhaps TRBD1 (6 bases). V was clipped by 8 bases and J by 2 bases, with 16 bases between them. The germline CDR1 and CDR2 sequences are ENHRY and SYGVKD. This CDR3 is 15 amino acids long. CDR3 nucleotide sequence: TGTGCCATCGGCCCAGGGGAAAGGGGCAATCAGCCCCAGCATTTT. It is translated as CAIGPGERGNQPQHF.

The chain uses TRBV5-6 and TRBJ1-2; perhaps TRBD1 as D (6 bases). V was trimmed by 2 bases and J by 10 bases, leaving 12 bases between them. Germline loops: CDR1 SGHDT, CDR2 YYEEEE. The CDR3 is made up of 12 amino acids. CDR3: CASSLPGDDYTF. The CDR3 DNA sequence: TGTGCCAGCAGCTTACCAGGGGATGACTACACCTTC.

The table lists this clone with a count of one. This sequence joins TRBV10-3 and TRBJ2-1; 9 positions match TRBD2. The V and J ends lost 0 bases and 6 bases, in that order; junction bases with no gene match: 6. The germline CDR1 and CDR2 sequences are ENHRY and SYGVKD. The CDR3 runs 16 residues. The CDR3 sequence: CAISESSLAGSNEQFF. CDR3 DNA: TGTGCCATCAGTGAGTCGTCCCTAGCGGGGAGCAATGAGCAGTTCTTC.

The V gene is TRBV4-1, the J gene TRBJ1-6; D possibly corresponds to TRBD1 (6 bases). This CDR3 region has 13 residues. Germline V lookup: CDR1 MGHRA, CDR2 YSYEKL. V dropped 2 bases and J dropped 10 bases, with 9 bases sitting between them. CDR3 nucleotide sequence: TGCGCCAGCAGCCAACCAGGGGACTCACCCCTCCACTTT. Protein product: CASSQPGDSPLHF.

This clone showed up just once. The chain employs TRBV18 and TRBJ2-1; D perhaps matches TRBD2 (6 bases). Trimming left V 8 bases short and J 4 bases short, with 15 bases between. The CDR3 totals 14 residues. Germline V lookup: CDR1 KGHSH, CDR2 LQKENI. This CDR3 reads CASTNGGPYNEQFF. CDR3 coding DNA: TGTGCCAGCACGAACGGGGGACCTTACAATGAGCAGTTCTTC.